Each of the 2 T cell receptor beta chains below was sequenced from the same sample in a study of T-cell reconstitution after alpha-beta-depleted transplantation in children. Unique molecular identifiers were used to barcode this TCRbeta library. One entry per CDR3 protein results from TCRdb running MiXCR on the PCR reads. Among 200,000 or so distinct CDR3 sequences, 5% to 6.5% were seen once, and the ten largest hold approximately 4.1%. Material: PBMCs, obtained before TCRalphabeta/CD19-depleted stem cell transplant. Receptors originate from a girl younger than two with combined immunodeficiency, due to receive a stem cell transplant.

The table lists this clonotype with many counts. This chain uses TRBV6-5 with TRBJ2-3, with 10 positions matching TRBD2. V was pared by 10 bases and J by 5 bases, with 9 bases of the junction left unmatched. CDR1 is MNHEY, CDR2 SVGAGI, per germline. There are 14 residues in the CDR3. This chain's CDR3 is CATTWTSGRDTQYF. CDR3 coding DNA: TGTGCCACCACCTGGACTAGCGGAAGAGATACGCAGTATTTT.

This clonotype was seen repeatedly, ten times or more. The CDR3 sequence is CSVEQGVTNTEAFF. DNA for the CDR3: TGCAGCGTTGAGCAGGGAGTTACGAACACTGAAGCTTTCTTT. The chain has TRBV29-1 and TRBJ1-1; maybe TRBD1 (5 bases). CDR3 length: 14 amino acids. Germline V CDR1 and CDR2: SQVTM, ANQGSEA. V was shortened by 3 bases and J by 1 base, with 12 bases between the two germline ends.